This T cell receptor beta chain originates from a study of blood T cell repertoires in COVID-19. Study-wide background: Samples came from the United States, Italy and Spain, spanning acute and convalescent COVID-19. T cells, B-cell-depleted T cells, or PBMCs provided the cDNA or gDNA that served as material.

Original processing notes: Amplification of reference gene primers provided the estimated nucleated cell counts. Profiling relied on immunoSEQ multiplex PCR, and the TCRdb table lists in-frame clones only, not all of them. That table furnishes V, J and clone size, whereas the DNA furnished D and trimming. The sample has about 250,000 clones; about 80% are singletons. In germline, CDR1 is SGHNT, CDR2 YENEEA. The trim removed 1 base at V and 5 bases at J, leaving 4 bases unmatched. The CDR3 has 15 residues. The chain combines TRBV11-3 with TRBJ1-1, with 10 bases identical to TRBD1. Sequenced: peripheral blood. This clonotype was obtained from a woman older than 75 with acute or convalescent COVID-19. CDR3 sequence (DNA): TGTGCCAGCAGCTTAGTCGGACAGGGGGGGACTGAAGCTTTCTTT. Translation gives CASSLVGQGGTEAFF.